This TCR beta chain was sequenced for a study of T cells in tuberculosis. For the study at large: The T cells targeted glucose monomycolate, a mycobacterial lipid, via CD1B. A South African cohort included IGRA-negative adolescents, latently infected IGRA-positive adolescents and adults with active tuberculosis.

The table came from immunoSEQ multiplex PCR; TCRdb's copy has only in-frame clones and leaves some out. The sample yields tens of thousands of clones, roughly 95% seen once. Adolescents were screened for latent TB by skin test and IGRA. CDR1 is SGHAT and CDR2 is FQNNGV in the germline V gene. V trimming: 1 base; J trimming: 4 bases; junction bases outside the gene matches: 0. The CDR3 extends over 15 amino acids. This clonotype originated in a donor aged 10-29 years with latent tuberculosis or without tuberculosis infection. V is TRBV11-2 and J is TRBJ1-5; 11 bases line up with TRBD1. Material for sequencing was PBMCs. The CDR3 DNA reads as TGTGCCAGCAGCTTAGGGGACAGGGGGAATCAGCCCCAGCATTTT. Residues: CASSLGDRGNQPQHF.